One and the same sample provided the 24 T cell receptor beta chains below, sequenced in a study of blood T cells in healthy people across ages. Together with a sample-barcoded 5' primer, a J-beta primer mix was included in a second PCR lasting roughly 7 to 11 cycles. TCRdb analysed the 5' RACE reads with MiXCR anew, one entry per CDR3 protein. Of hundreds of thousands of distinct CDR3 sequences in the sample, approximately 50% are singletons; the top ten hold over 30%. Sequences were obtained from blood. Receptors were obtained from a man in his fifties or sixties in good health.

The gene calls are TRBV6-5 and TRBJ1-1; a possible D gene is TRBD1 (6 bases). V lost 6 bases and J 4 bases, leaving 18 bases between the germline ends. Germline-derived CDR1 and CDR2 are MNHEY and SVGAGI. The CDR3 spans 15 residues. Here the CDR3 DNA reads TGTGCCAGCAGGCTGCGAAAGGACAGCCCCACTGAAGCTTTCTTT. Protein product: CASRLRKDSPTEAFF.

This chain connects TRBV12-3 or TRBV12-4 to TRBJ2-1, with D tentatively TRBD1 or TRBD2 (5 bases each). The CDR3 is 13 residues long. Trimming left V 6 bases short and J 8 bases short, with 14 bases between. CDR3 in amino acids: CASRPGTTDEQFF. The CDR3, as DNA: TGTGCCAGCAGGCCCGGGACCACAGATGAGCAGTTCTTC.

The V and J genes are TRBV28 and TRBJ1-5; D not certain. V lost 1 base to trimming and J lost 7 bases, with 14 bases between them. The CDR3 has 15 amino acids. Per germline, CDR1 MDHEN and CDR2 SYDVKM. This CDR3 reads CASSLSGRTIQPQHF. CDR3 bases: TGTGCCAGCAGTTTATCGGGAAGGACGATACAGCCCCAGCATTTT. Variable domain in full (rest from reference TRBV28 and TRBJ1-5): DVKVTQSSRYLVKRTGEKVFLECVQDMDHENMFWYRQDPGLGLRLIYFSYDVKMKEKGDIPEGYSVSREKKERFSLILESASTNQTSMYLCASSLSGRTIQPQHFGDGTRLSIL.

The CDR3 spells CASSLSTGTTTEAFF. The CDR3 DNA reads as TGCGCCAGCAGCTTGTCGACAGGGACAACCACTGAAGCTTTCTTT. This sequence joins TRBV5-1 and TRBJ1-1, with 7 bases lining up with TRBD1. The length of the CDR3 is 15 residues. V shed 1 base and J 4 bases; nucleotides not matched to a gene: 7. The germline V gene has CDR1 SGHRS and CDR2 YFSETQ.

This clonotype has only a few counts. The V gene is TRBV28, the J gene TRBJ1-6; maybe TRBD1 (6 bases). CDR3 length equals 13 residues. Trimming stripped 8 bases from V and 9 bases from J, with 14 bases between. CDR1 is MDHEN, CDR2 SYDVKM, per germline. CDR3 DNA: TGTGCCAGCCGACGCAGGGGCCGTTCACCCCTCCACTTT. This translates into CASRRRGRSPLHF.

This clonotype has just one count. This rearrangement joins TRBV20-1 to TRBJ2-1; 8 bases are shared with TRBD2. Germline CDR1 reads DFQATT; CDR2 reads SNEGSKA (reference sequence). V shed 2 bases, J shed 7 bases, and the junction held 10 bases outside the gene matches. There are 15 residues in the CDR3. CDR3 sequence: CSARTTGTRRNEQFF. DNA for the CDR3: TGCAGTGCTAGAACTACCGGGACTAGGAGAAATGAGCAGTTCTTC.

The V gene is TRBV10-3, the J gene TRBJ1-2, with TRBD1 matching 8 bases. The germline gives CDR1 ENHRY, CDR2 SYGVKD. The CDR3 runs to 15 residues. The ends lost 5 bases at V and 0 bases at J; junction bases unmatched: 5. In DNA, the CDR3 is TGTGCCATCAGTTCGACGGACAGGGCTAACTATGGCTACACCTTC. Protein product: CAISSTDRANYGYTF.

V and J are TRBV3-1 and TRBJ1-1, with D hard to call. Germline values: CDR1 LGHDT, CDR2 YNNKEL (reference sequence). The CDR3 runs to 13 residues. V lost 0 bases, J lost 7 bases, and 9 bases lay in between. CDR3 amino acids: CASSQDAGIEAFF. CDR3 nucleotides: TGTGCCAGCAGCCAAGATGCGGGAATTGAAGCTTTCTTT.

The chain recombines TRBV7-2 with TRBJ2-3; tentative D call: TRBD2 (6 bases). CDR1 and CDR2 (germline): SGHTA, FQGNSA. This CDR3 contains 15 residues. V gave up 3 bases and J gave up 0 bases, with 10 bases separating them. CDR3 nucleotides: TGTGCCAGCAGCTTTATCGGGACTAGCACAGATACGCAGTATTTT. Amino acid sequence: CASSFIGTSTDTQYF.

With regard to this clonotype: A clone one base away is much larger, so this may be a read error. The rearrangement uses TRBV4-2 and TRBJ2-7; 9 positions agree with TRBD1. This CDR3 contains 15 residues. Germline loops: CDR1 LGHNA, CDR2 YNFKEQ. DNA for the CDR3: TGTGCCGGCAGCCAACGCGACAGGGGGGGATACGAGCAGTACTTC. Its protein product is CAGSQRDRGGYEQYF.

This chain joins TRBV6-5 and TRBJ1-1; a possible D gene is TRBD1 (5 bases). V lost 9 bases and J 6 bases, leaving 23 bases between the germline ends. The CDR3 sequence is 15 residues long. The germline V gene has CDR1 MNHEY and CDR2 SVGAGI. In DNA, the CDR3 is TGTGCCAGTAGCCAGGGCGGGAGCCTTTCCGCTGAAGCTTTCTTT. Translated: CASSQGGSLSAEAFF.

This clonotype was recorded only once. This chain links TRBV5-5 with TRBJ2-3, with TRBD2 matching over 8 bases. The CDR3 length is 15 residues. With V trimmed by 4 bases and J by 6 bases, 10 bases remained unmatched. Germline V gene lookup returns CDR1 SGHKS and CDR2 YYEKEE (reference sequence). The CDR3 spells CASSIRTSPSDTQYF. The CDR3 nucleotides read TGTGCCAGCAGCATAAGGACTAGCCCCTCGGATACGCAGTATTTT.

The chain recombines TRBV6-2 or TRBV6-3 with TRBJ1-1, with D unresolved. Trimming cost V 6 bases and J 0 bases, with 17 bases left between them. The CDR3 extends over 16 amino acids. Germline lookup yields CDR1 MNHEY and CDR2 SVGEGT. As DNA, the CDR3 is TGTGCCAGCAGAAGTCAGCGAACGAGTATGAACACTGAAGCTTTCTTT. Protein product: CASRSQRTSMNTEAFF.

V gene TRBV20-1 combines with J gene TRBJ2-5; D not certain. Trimming removed 3 bases from V and 1 base from J, with 6 bases in between. Germline loops: CDR1 DFQATT, CDR2 SNEGSKA (reference sequence). This CDR3 contains 12 residues. The CDR3 loop reads CSASRLQETQYF. As DNA, the CDR3 is TGCAGTGCTAGTAGACTCCAAGAGACCCAGTACTTC.

V and J are TRBV10-3 and TRBJ1-2; 7 bases fit TRBD1. This CDR3 comprises 13 residues. Germline V gene data show CDR1 as ENHRY and CDR2 as SYGVKD. The J segment lost 3 bases and the V segment lost 6 bases, leaving 4 bases of the junction unmatched. CDR3 nucleotide sequence: TGTGCCATCAGCGGACAGGTCGACTATGGCTACACCTTC. As protein: CAISGQVDYGYTF.

This clonotype has only a few counts. For the CDR3, the DNA is TGCAGTGCTAGTCGGGGGCCGACCTACGAGCAGTACTTC. As protein: CSASRGPTYEQYF. The chain links TRBV20-1 to TRBJ2-7; D possibly uses TRBD1 or TRBD2 (6 bases each). Germline assignment: CDR1 DFQATT and CDR2 SNEGSKA (reference sequence). The CDR3 runs to 13 residues. The V gene lost 3 bases and the J gene lost 2 bases, with 11 bases spanning the gap.

The chain links TRBV27 to TRBJ2-4; no clear D gene. The germline gives CDR1 MNHEY, CDR2 SMNVEV (reference sequence). Between the trimmed V and J ends, which lost 1 base and 1 base, there was a span of 17 bases. This CDR3 contains 18 residues. This CDR3 reads CASSLLRSSKRAKNIQYF. The CDR3 nucleotides are TGTGCCAGCAGTTTATTACGGTCATCCAAACGGGCCAAAAACATTCAGTACTTC.

This chain connects TRBV7-8 to TRBJ1-1; D might be TRBD1 (6 bases). The CDR3 is made up of 17 amino acids. Germline-derived CDR1 and CDR2 are SGHVS and FQNEAQ. V shed 5 bases and J shed 1 base, with 20 bases lying between them. This chain's CDR3 is CASSAKRPGQRNTEAFF. Here the CDR3 DNA reads TGTGCCAGCAGCGCCAAACGCCCGGGACAACGGAACACTGAAGCTTTCTTT.

The rearrangement joins TRBV12-5 to TRBJ2-7; weak D call: TRBD1 (6 bases). CDR3 size: 15 residues. The V end was cut by 7 bases, the J end by 2 bases, with 18 bases between. The germline V gene has CDR1 LGHNT and CDR2 FRNRAP. For the CDR3, the DNA is TGTGCTAGTGCCCCCGGGACATTTCTGACCTACGAGCAGTACTTC. Translated: CASAPGTFLTYEQYF.

This clonotype was picked up one time. This chain joins TRBV20-1 and TRBJ2-3, with 9 bases identical to TRBD2. The CDR3 covers 16 residues. V gave up 4 bases and J gave up 0 bases; unmatched junction bases: 8. Germline CDR1 reads DFQATT; CDR2 reads SNEGSKA (reference sequence). CDR3 sequence: CSATASGGTSTDTQYF. The CDR3 nucleotides are TGCAGTGCTACCGCAAGCGGGGGGACTAGCACAGATACGCAGTATTTT.

The chain employs TRBV7-9 and TRBJ2-1; D possibly matches TRBD1 or TRBD2 (5 bases each). V was clipped by 5 bases and J by 3 bases, with 14 bases between them. Germline V gene sequence: CDR1 SEHNR, CDR2 FQNEAQ (reference sequence). The length of the CDR3 is 15 residues. This chain's CDR3 is CASSPTGTLYNEQFF. CDR3 nucleotide sequence: TGTGCCAGCAGCCCAACCGGGACCCTCTACAATGAGCAGTTCTTC. Combining the CDR3 with reference TRBV7-9 and TRBJ2-1 gives the whole variable domain DTGVSQNPRHKITKRGQNVTFRCDPISEHNRLYWYRQTLGQGPEFLTYFQNEAQLEKSRLLSDRFSAERPKGSFSTLEIQRTEQGDSAMYLCASSPTGTLYNEQFFGPGTRLTVL.

CDR3 nucleotide sequence: TGCAGTGCTAGAGATCCGGGCCTGAACACTGAAGCTTTCTTT. Amino acid sequence: CSARDPGLNTEAFF. The rearrangement links TRBV20-1 to TRBJ1-1, with D hard to call. The V gene lost 0 bases and the J gene lost 0 bases, with 8 bases spanning the gap. The CDR3 is made up of 14 amino acids. Looked up from germline, CDR1 is DFQATT and CDR2 is SNEGSKA (reference sequence).

About this clonotype itself: The junction shows a germline mismatch at one end, possibly a read error. This chain connects TRBV27 to TRBJ2-1; 9 nucleotides align to TRBD2. The CDR3 runs 15 residues. The germline V gene has CDR1 MNHEY and CDR2 SMNVEV (reference sequence). The CDR3, as DNA: TGTGCCAGCAGTTTATTCGCGGGGGGGGAGAATGGGCAGTTCTTC. Protein product: CASSLFAGGENGQFF.

V is TRBV6-5 and J is TRBJ1-1; 7 bases line up with TRBD1. V shed 7 bases, J shed 6 bases, and the junction held 8 bases outside the gene matches. CDR3 size: 13 residues. Per germline, CDR1 MNHEY and CDR2 SVGAGI. The CDR3 sequence: CASKRQGTSEAFF. The DNA of the CDR3 is TGTGCCAGCAAGCGACAGGGCACCTCTGAAGCTTTCTTT.